The subject of this entry is one T cell receptor (beta chain). Its antigen remains unidentified. This sample was taken from a study of identical twins. Study results and caveats: The more abundant beta clonotypes in cord blood had fewer insertions, and memory repertoires did not show this.

TCRdb fed the 5' RACE reads into MiXCR, producing one record per CDR3 protein. The table includes about 470,000 distinct CDR3 sequences, 20% to 25% detected once. The CDR3 has 13 amino acids. Per germline, CDR1 SNHLY and CDR2 FYNNEI. Trimming removed 6 bases at V and 5 bases at J, with 13 bases between. These records were also assigned to another study, of T cells expressing NK-cell markers.

This sequence joins TRBV2 and TRBJ1-1; weak D call: TRBD1 (5 bases). The source material was CD4+ T cells sorted from blood. The sequence came from a woman aged 18-29 years in good health. CDR3 DNA sequence: TGTGCCAGCAGACCAGCGGAGGGGACTGAAGCTTTCTTT. This encodes CASRPAEGTEAFF.